Given below is one TCR beta chain in context. Its antigen remains unknown. The ends were cut back, 2 bases at V and 0 bases at J, with 7 bases in the middle. CDR1 MNHEY and CDR2 SVGEGT come from the germline V gene. The length of the CDR3 is 15 residues. TCRdb's copy holds only in-frame clones and misses some; the assay was immunoSEQ multiplex PCR. The sample has about 130,000 clones; more than 80% are singletons. The sample is drawn from a study of T cell responses to AZD1222 COVID-19 vaccine. The study, taken as a whole, reports: There were vaccine-associated CD4 TCRs across spike, dominant at 160-218 and 743-854.

The sequence was collected from an adult in good health. Sequencing used peripheral blood, obtained on day 0 of AZD1222 vaccination. The V call is TRBV6-2 or TRBV6-3, the J call TRBJ2-2; possible D gene TRBD2, 6 bases. CDR3 DNA: TGTGCCAGCAGTTACGGGGACTCGAACACCGGGGAGCTGTTTTTT. It translates to CASSYGDSNTGELFF.